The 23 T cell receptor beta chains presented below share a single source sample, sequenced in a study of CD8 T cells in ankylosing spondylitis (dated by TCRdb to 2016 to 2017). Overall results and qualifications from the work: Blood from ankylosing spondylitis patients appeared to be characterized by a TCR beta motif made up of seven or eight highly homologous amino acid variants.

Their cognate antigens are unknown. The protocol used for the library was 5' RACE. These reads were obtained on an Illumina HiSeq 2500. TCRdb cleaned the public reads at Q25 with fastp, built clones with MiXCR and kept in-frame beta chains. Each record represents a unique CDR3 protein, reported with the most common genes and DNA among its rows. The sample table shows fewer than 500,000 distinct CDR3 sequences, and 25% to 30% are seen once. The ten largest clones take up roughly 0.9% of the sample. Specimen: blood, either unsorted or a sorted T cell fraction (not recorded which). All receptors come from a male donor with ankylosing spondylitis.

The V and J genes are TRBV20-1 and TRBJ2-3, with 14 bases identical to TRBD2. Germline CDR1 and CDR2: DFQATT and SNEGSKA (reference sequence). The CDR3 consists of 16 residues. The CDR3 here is CSATSGRALGTDTQYF. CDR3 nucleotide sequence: TGCAGCGCGACTAGCGGGAGGGCCCTCGGGACAGATACGCAGTATTTT.

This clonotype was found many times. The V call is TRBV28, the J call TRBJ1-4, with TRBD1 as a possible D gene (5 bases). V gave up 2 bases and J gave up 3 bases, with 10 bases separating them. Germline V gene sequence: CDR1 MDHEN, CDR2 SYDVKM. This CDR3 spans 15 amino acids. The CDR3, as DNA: TGTGCCAGCAGTTTAAAGACAGCTCCTAATGAAAAACTGTTTTTT. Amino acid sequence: CASSLKTAPNEKLFF. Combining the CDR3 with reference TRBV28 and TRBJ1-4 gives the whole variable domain DVKVTQSSRYLVKRTGEKVFLECVQDMDHENMFWYRQDPGLGLRLIYFSYDVKMKEKGDIPEGYSVSREKKERFSLILESASTNQTSMYLCASSLKTAPNEKLFFGSGTQLSVL.

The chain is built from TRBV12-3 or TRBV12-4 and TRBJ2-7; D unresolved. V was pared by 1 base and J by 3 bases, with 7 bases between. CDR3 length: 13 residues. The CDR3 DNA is TGTGCCAGCAGTTTAGGGGTGGACTACGAGCAGTACTTC. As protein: CASSLGVDYEQYF.

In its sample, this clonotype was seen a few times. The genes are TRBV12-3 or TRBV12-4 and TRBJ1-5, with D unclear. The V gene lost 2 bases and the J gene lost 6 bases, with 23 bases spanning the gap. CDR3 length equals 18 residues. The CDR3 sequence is CASSLSGRVGIRIQPQHF. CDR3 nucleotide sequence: TGTGCCAGCAGTTTATCTGGTCGGGTAGGGATTAGGATTCAGCCCCAGCATTTT.

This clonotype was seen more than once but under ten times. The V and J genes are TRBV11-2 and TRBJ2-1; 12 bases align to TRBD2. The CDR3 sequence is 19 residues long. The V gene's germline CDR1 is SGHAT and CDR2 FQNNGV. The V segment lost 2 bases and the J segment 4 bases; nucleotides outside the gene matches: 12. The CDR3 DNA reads TGTGCCAGCAGCTTAAGGACAGGGTGGACTAGCGGGACATACAATGAGCAGTTCTTC. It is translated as CASSLRTGWTSGTYNEQFF. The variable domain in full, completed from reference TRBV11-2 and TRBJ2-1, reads EAGVAQSPRYKIIEKRQSVAFWCNPISGHATLYWYQQILGQGPKLLIQFQNNGVVDDSQLPKDRFSAERLKGVDSTLKIQPAKLEDSAVYLCASSLRTGWTSGTYNEQFFGPGTRLTVL.

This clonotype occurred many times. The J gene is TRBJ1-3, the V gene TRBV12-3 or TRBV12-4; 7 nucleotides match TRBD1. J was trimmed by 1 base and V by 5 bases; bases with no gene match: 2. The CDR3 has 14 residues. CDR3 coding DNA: TGTGCCAGCAGTCCGACAGGGTCTGGAAACACCATATATTTT. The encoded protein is CASSPTGSGNTIYF.

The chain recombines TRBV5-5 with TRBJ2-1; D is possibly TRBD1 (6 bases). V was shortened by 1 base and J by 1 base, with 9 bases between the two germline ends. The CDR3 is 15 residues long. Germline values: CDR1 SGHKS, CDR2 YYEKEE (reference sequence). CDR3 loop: CASSLIQGSYNEQFF. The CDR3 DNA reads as TGTGCCAGCAGCTTGATCCAGGGGTCCTACAATGAGCAGTTCTTC.

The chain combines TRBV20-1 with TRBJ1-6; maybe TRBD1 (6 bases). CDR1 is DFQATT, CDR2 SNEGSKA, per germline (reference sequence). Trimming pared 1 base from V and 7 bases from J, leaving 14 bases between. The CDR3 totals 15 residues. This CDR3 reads CSARARGPYNSPLHF. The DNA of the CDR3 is TGCAGTGCTAGAGCCCGGGGGCCATACAATTCACCCCTCCACTTT.

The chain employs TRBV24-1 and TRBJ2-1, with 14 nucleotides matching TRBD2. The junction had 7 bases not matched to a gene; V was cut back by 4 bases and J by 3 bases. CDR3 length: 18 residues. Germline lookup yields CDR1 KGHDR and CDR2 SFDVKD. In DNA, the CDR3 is TGTGCCACCAGTGACCCCGGGACTAGCGGGGGTCACTACAATGAGCAGTTCTTC. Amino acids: CATSDPGTSGGHYNEQFF.

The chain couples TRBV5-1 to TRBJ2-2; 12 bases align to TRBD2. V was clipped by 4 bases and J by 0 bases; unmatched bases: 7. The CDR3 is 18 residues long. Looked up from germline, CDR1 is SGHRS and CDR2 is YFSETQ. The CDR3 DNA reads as TGCGCCAGCAGCGTCTCTAGCGGGAGGGACGCGAACACCGGGGAGCTGTTTTTT. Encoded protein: CASSVSSGRDANTGELFF.

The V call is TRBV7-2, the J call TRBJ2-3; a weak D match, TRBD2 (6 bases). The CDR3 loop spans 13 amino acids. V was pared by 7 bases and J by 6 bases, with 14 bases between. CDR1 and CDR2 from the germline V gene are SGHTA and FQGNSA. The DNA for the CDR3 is TGTGCCAGCACCAGCGGGTGGGGGGATACGCAGTATTTT. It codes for CASTSGWGDTQYF.

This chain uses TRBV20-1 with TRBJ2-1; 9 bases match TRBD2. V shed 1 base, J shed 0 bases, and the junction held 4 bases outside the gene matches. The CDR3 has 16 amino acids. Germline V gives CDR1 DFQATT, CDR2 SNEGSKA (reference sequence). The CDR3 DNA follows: TGCAGTGCTAGAGTGACTAGCGGAACCTCCTACAATGAGCAGTTCTTC. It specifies CSARVTSGTSYNEQFF.

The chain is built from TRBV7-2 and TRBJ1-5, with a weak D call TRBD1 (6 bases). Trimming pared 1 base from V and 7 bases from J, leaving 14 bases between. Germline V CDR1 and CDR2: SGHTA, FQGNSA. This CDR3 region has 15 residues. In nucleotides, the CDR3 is TGTGCCAGCAGCTTAGGGCAGGGGTTGATGCAGCCCCAGCATTTT. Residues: CASSLGQGLMQPQHF.

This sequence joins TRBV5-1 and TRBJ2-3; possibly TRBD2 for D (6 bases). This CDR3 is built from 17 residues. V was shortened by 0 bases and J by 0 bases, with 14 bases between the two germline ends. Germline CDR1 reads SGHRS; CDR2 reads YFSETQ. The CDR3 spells CASSLAGAPRSTDTQYF. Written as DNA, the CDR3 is TGCGCCAGCAGCTTGGCGGGAGCCCCTCGAAGCACAGATACGCAGTATTTT.

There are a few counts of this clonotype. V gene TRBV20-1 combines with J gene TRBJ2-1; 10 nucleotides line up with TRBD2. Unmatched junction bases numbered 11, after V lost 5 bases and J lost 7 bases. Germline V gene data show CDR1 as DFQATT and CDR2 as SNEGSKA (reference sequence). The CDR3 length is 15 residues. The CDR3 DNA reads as TGCAGTGCTCGTGATCCTAGCGGGAGAGGGAATGAGCAGTTCTTC. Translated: CSARDPSGRGNEQFF.

The CDR3 DNA sequence: TGTGCCACCAGCAGAGCTTTGGGAGGGCTCGGGAATGAGCAGTTCTTC. This translates into CATSRALGGLGNEQFF. The V and J genes are TRBV15 and TRBJ2-1; the match to TRBD2 covers 7 bases. V lost 1 base to trimming and J lost 7 bases; unmatched junction nucleotides: 10. This CDR3 is built from 16 residues. Germline V CDR1 and CDR2: LNHNV, YYDKDF (reference sequence).

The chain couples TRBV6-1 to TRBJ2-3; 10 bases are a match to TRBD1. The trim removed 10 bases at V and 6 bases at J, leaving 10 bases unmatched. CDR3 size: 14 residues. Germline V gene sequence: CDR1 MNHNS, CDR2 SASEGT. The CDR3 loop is CAIRQGAVADTQYF. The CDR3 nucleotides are TGTGCCATTAGACAGGGGGCTGTAGCGGATACGCAGTATTTT.

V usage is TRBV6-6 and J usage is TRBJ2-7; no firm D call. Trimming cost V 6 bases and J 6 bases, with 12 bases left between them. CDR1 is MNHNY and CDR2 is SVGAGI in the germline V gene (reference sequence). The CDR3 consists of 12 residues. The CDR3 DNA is TGTGCCAGCAGGCAGGCTAGAGGCGAGCAGTACTTC. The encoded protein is CASRQARGEQYF.

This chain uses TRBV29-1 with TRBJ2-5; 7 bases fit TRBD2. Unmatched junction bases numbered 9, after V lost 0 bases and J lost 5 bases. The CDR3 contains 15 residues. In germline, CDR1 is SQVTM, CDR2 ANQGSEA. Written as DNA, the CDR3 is TGCAGCGTTGAAGATAATCCGGGGGGTTGGGAGACCCAGTACTTC. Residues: CSVEDNPGGWETQYF. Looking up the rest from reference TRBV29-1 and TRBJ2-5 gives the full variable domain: SAVISQKPSRDICQRGTSLTIQCQVDSQVTMMFWYRQQPGQSLTLIATANQGSEATYESGFVIDKFPISRPNLTFSTLTVSNMSPEDSSIYLCSVEDNPGGWETQYFGPGTRLLVL.

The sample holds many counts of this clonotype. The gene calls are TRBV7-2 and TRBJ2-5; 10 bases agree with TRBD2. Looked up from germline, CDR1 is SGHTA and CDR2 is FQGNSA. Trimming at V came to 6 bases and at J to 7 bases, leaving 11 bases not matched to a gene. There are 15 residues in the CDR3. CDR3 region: CASSELSGREGTQYF. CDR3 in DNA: TGTGCCAGCAGTGAACTAAGCGGGAGGGAGGGGACCCAGTACTTC.

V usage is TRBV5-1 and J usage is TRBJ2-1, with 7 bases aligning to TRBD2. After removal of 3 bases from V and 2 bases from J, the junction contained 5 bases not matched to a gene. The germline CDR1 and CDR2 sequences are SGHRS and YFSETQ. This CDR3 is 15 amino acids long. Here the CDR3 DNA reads TGCGCCAGCAGCTCCACCGGGACTACCTACAATGAGCAGTTCTTC. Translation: CASSSTGTTYNEQFF.

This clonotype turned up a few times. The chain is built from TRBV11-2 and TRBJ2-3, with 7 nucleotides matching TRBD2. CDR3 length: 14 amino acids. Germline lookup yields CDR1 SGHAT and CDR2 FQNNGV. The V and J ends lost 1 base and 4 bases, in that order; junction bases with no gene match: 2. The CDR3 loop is CASSLAGRPDTQYF. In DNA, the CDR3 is TGTGCCAGCAGCTTAGCCGGGAGGCCAGATACGCAGTATTTT. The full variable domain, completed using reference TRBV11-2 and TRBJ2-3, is EAGVAQSPRYKIIEKRQSVAFWCNPISGHATLYWYQQILGQGPKLLIQFQNNGVVDDSQLPKDRFSAERLKGVDSTLKIQPAKLEDSAVYLCASSLAGRPDTQYFGPGTRLTVL.

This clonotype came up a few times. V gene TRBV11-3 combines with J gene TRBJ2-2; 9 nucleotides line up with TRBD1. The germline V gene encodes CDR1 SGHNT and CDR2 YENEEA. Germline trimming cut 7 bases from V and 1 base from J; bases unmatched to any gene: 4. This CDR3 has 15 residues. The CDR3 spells CASIQGQGNTGELFF. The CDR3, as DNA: TGTGCCAGCATCCAGGGACAGGGGAACACCGGGGAGCTGTTTTTT.